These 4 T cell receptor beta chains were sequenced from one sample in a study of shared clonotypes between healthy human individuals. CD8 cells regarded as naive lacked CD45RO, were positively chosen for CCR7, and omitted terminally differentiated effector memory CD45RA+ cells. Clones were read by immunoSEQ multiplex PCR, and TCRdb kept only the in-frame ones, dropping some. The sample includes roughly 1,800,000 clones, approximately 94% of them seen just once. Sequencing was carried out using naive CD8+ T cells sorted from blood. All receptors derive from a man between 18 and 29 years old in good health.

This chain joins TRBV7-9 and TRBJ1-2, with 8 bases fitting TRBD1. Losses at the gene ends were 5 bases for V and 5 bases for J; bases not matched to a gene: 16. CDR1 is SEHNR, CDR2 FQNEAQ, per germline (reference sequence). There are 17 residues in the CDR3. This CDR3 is CASSPSPSGQASYGYTF. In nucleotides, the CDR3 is TGTGCCAGCAGCCCCAGCCCCTCGGGACAGGCATCTTATGGCTACACCTTC. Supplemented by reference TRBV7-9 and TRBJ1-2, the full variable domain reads DTGVSQNPRHKITKRGQNVTFRCDPISEHNRLYWYRQTLGQGPEFLTYFQNEAQLEKSRLLSDRFSAERPKGSFSTLEIQRTEQGDSAMYLCASSPSPSGQASYGYTFGSGTRLTVV.

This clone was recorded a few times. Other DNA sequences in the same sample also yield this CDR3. Written as DNA, the CDR3 is TGCGCCAGCAGCCAAGTCCATGAGCAGTTCTTC. This translates into CASSQVHEQFF. This chain connects TRBV4-1 to TRBJ2-1, with no clear D. CDR1 and CDR2 (germline): MGHRA, YSYEKL. V lost 1 base, J lost 8 bases, and 3 bases lay in between. The CDR3 covers 11 residues.

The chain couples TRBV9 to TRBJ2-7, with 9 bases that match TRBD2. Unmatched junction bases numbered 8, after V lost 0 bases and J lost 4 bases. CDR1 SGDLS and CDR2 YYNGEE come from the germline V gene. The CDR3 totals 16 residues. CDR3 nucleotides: TGTGCCAGCAGCGTAGCTCCTGCGGGAGGGGGGTACGAGCAGTACTTC. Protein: CASSVAPAGGGYEQYF.

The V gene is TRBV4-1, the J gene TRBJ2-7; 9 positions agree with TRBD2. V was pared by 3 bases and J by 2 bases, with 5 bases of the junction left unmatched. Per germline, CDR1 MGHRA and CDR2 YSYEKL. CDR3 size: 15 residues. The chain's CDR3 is CASSHQAGGAYEQYF. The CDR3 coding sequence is TGCGCCAGCAGCCACCAAGCGGGGGGAGCCTACGAGCAGTACTTC.